This TCR beta chain was captured by sequencing in a study of vaccination effects on CD4 cells after COVID-19. Note on this clone: Its antigen is as yet unknown.

Before sequencing took place, the ViraFEST assay used viral peptide pools to expand antigen-specific CD4+ T cells. With more than 9 days of culture completed, CD4+ T cells were isolated. All vaccine recipients tested negative for nucleocapsid antibodies and had never contracted SARS-CoV-2 infection. Germline V CDR1 and CDR2: SGHRS, YFSETQ. This CDR3 comprises 14 residues. The germline V and J ends were trimmed by 0 bases and 2 bases, with 8 bases remaining between them. Clones were sequenced by immunoSEQ multiplex PCR, and TCRdb holds only the in-frame ones, with some missing. The sample holds 41,000 or so clones, approximately 80% seen once.

The V gene is TRBV5-1, the J gene TRBJ1-2; unclear D gene. This receptor was obtained from a human donor who received a COVID-19 vaccine. This sample comprised CD4+ T cells from PBMCs cultured with HCoV-NL63 spike peptides, obtained before COVID-19 vaccination. The CDR3 protein is CASSLGSQNYGYTF. The CDR3 DNA reads as TGCGCCAGCAGCTTGGGATCCCAAAACTATGGCTACACCTTC.